Below, one T cell receptor (beta chain) is given with its context. Antigen: not known. This table comes from immunoSEQ multiplex PCR, and its TCRdb copy is limited to in-frame clones, with some not included. The table records some 42,000 clones, roughly four fifths of them present only once. This sample was included in a study of PD-L1 blockade in urothelial cancer. Looking at the study overall: Patients started atezolizumab in the mid-2010s, 1,200 mg intravenously every 3 weeks. Analyses were performed on blood at 3 weeks after treatment start (the second dose) and at 6 weeks. Blood samples contained a median about 130,000 T cells. Overall study findings and caveats: Larger 3-week expansion of tumor-associated blood clones was seen in durable-benefit patients.

There are 17 residues in the CDR3. From germline, CDR1 is SGHTA and CDR2 FQGTGA. Losses at the gene ends were 1 base for V and 3 bases for J; bases not matched to a gene: 8. The clonotype comes from a man aged 65-85 years with urothelial cancer. Here the sequenced sample was PBMCs, taken around atezolizumab (anti-PD-L1) treatment. The chain recombines TRBV7-3 with TRBJ2-2; 7 nucleotides line up with TRBD2. This CDR3 is CASSLNSAGADTGELFF. The CDR3 DNA reads as TGTGCCAGCAGCTTAAACTCGGCGGGAGCCGACACCGGGGAGCTGTTTTTT. Based on the CDR3 plus reference TRBV7-3 and TRBJ2-2, the full variable domain is GAGVSQTPSNKVTEKGKYVELRCDPISGHTALYWYRQSLGQGPEFLIYFQGTGAADDSGLPNDRFFAVRPEGSVSTLKIQRTERGDSAVYLCASSLNSAGADTGELFFGEGSRLTVL.